This passage covers 8 T cell receptor beta chains from one sample sequenced in a study of cytomegalovirus exposure and HLA in healthy donors. Primers: 60 Vbeta forward and 13 Jbeta reverse. Libraries were prepared by immunoSEQ multiplex PCR; TCRdb keeps only in-frame clonotypes and omits some of them. This sample has around 190,000 clones, with just under 75% found just once. The sequenced sample consisted of PBMCs. The receptor source for this set is a woman under 40 in good health and CMV-seropositive.

This clone was seen once. J is TRBJ2-1 and V is TRBV27, with 11 positions matching TRBD1. The germline V gene has CDR1 MNHEY and CDR2 SMNVEV (reference sequence). The CDR3 contains 16 residues. V gave up 3 bases and J gave up 9 bases; unmatched junction bases: 10. CDR3 bases: TGTGCCAGCAGTTTTACTTCGGACAGGGGGCGGGGTGAGCAGTTCTTC. It yields the protein CASSFTSDRGRGEQFF.

J is TRBJ1-5 and V is TRBV6-6; a weak D match, TRBD1 (5 bases). The CDR3 sequence is 15 residues long. V lost 6 bases, J lost 6 bases, and 18 bases lay in between. The V gene's germline CDR1 is MNHNY and CDR2 SVGAGI (reference sequence). CDR3 region: CASSPGKGPIQPQHF. The DNA of the CDR3 is TGTGCCAGCAGCCCAGGCAAGGGGCCGATTCAGCCCCAGCATTTT.

This clone was recorded a few times. The genes are TRBV5-4 and TRBJ1-1; no reliable D call. The CDR3 loop spans 11 amino acids. In germline, CDR1 is SGHNT, CDR2 YYREEE (reference sequence). Trimming removed 2 bases at V and 8 bases at J, with 7 bases between. This chain's CDR3 is CASSFGGEAFF. The CDR3 DNA is TGTGCCAGCAGCTTTGGAGGCGAAGCTTTCTTT.

V usage is TRBV27 and J usage is TRBJ2-1, with 14 bases identical to TRBD2. This CDR3 contains 15 residues. V was clipped by 5 bases and J by 10 bases; unmatched bases: 7. CDR1 MNHEY and CDR2 SMNVEV come from the germline V gene (reference sequence). CDR3 region: CASSLGTSGSLEQFF. In DNA, the CDR3 is TGTGCCAGCAGTCTCGGGACTAGCGGGAGTTTGGAGCAGTTCTTC.

The chain couples TRBV9 to TRBJ2-3; TRBD2 aligns across 10 bases. From germline, CDR1 is SGDLS and CDR2 YYNGEE. The V gene end was trimmed by 4 bases and the J gene end by 2 bases; junction bases not matched to a gene: 7. The CDR3 runs to 16 residues. CDR3 DNA sequence: TGTGCCAGCAGCATGCGACTAGCGGGCCCCACAGATACGCAGTATTTT. As protein: CASSMRLAGPTDTQYF.

This clone was detected only a few times. J is TRBJ2-1 and V is TRBV7-6; 8 nucleotides match TRBD2. Germline V gene data show CDR1 as SGHVS and CDR2 as FNYEAQ. V trimming: 5 bases; J trimming: 7 bases; junction bases outside the gene matches: 7. The CDR3 contains 14 residues. CDR3: CASSLSGIWNEQFF. The CDR3 DNA follows: TGTGCCAGCAGCCTTAGCGGGATTTGGAATGAGCAGTTCTTC.

The chain employs TRBV6-5 and TRBJ2-7; D perhaps matches TRBD1 (5 bases). Deletions cut 0 bases from V and 2 bases from J, with 8 bases between. The CDR3 has 14 residues. Germline values: CDR1 MNHEY, CDR2 SVGAGI. The CDR3 nucleotides read TGTGCCAGCAGTTACTCGAAACAGGCCTACGAGCAGTACTTC. Translation gives CASSYSKQAYEQYF.

The table lists this clone with a few counts. The rearrangement joins TRBV6-1 to TRBJ1-5, with D possibly matching TRBD1 (6 bases). Per germline, CDR1 MNHNS and CDR2 SASEGT. V was trimmed by 7 bases and J by 4 bases, leaving 11 bases between them. This CDR3 is 13 amino acids long. CDR3 sequence: CASIGQQNQPQHF. The CDR3 DNA reads as TGTGCCAGCATTGGACAGCAAAATCAGCCCCAGCATTTT.